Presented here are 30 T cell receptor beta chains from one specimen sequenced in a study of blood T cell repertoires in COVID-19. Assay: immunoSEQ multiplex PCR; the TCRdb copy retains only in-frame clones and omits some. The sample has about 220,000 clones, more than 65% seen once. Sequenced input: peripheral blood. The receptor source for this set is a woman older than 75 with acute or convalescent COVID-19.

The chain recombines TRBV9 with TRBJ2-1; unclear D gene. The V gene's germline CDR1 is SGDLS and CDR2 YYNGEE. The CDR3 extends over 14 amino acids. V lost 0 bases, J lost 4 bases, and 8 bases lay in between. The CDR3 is CASSVGAGYNEQFF. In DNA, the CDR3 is TGTGCCAGCAGCGTAGGGGCAGGTTACAATGAGCAGTTCTTC.

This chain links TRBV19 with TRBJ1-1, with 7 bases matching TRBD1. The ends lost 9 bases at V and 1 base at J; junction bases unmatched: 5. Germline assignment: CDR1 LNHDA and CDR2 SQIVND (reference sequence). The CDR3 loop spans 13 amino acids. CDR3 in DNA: TGTGCCAGCTCCTGGGACAGGAACACTGAAGCTTTCTTT. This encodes CASSWDRNTEAFF.

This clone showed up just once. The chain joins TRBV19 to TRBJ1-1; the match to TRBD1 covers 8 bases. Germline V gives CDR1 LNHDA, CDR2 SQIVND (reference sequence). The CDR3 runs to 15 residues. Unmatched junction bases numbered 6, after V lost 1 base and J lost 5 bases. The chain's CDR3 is CASSIAAGGVTEAFF. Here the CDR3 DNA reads TGTGCCAGTAGTATAGCCGCAGGGGGCGTTACTGAAGCTTTCTTT.

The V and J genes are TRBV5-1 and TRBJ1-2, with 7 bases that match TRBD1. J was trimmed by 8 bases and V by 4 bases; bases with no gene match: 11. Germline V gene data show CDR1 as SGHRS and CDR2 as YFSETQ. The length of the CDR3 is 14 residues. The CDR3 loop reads CASSPGDRAWGYTF. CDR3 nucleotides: TGCGCCAGCAGCCCTGGCGACAGGGCTTGGGGCTACACCTTC.

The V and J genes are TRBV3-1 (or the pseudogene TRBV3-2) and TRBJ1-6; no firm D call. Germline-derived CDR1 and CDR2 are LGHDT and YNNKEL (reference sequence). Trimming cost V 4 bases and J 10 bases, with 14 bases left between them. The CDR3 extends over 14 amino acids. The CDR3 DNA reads TGTGCCAGCAGCCCCCTTCTCGCAGTCTCACCCCTCCACTTT. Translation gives CASSPLLAVSPLHF.

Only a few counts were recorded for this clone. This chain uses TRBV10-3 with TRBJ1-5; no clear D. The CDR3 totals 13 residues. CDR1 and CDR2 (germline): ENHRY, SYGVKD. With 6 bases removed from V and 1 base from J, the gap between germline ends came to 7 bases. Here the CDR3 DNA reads TGTGCCATCAGAGGAGAAAGCAATCAGCCCCAGCATTTT. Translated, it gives CAIRGESNQPQHF.

For the CDR3, the DNA is TGCGCCAGCAGCTTGGGAGGGGGCCTTGGCACCGGGGAGCTGTTTTTT. Translation: CASSLGGGLGTGELFF. This chain connects TRBV5-1 to TRBJ2-2, with 7 bases matching TRBD1. The V gene's germline CDR1 is SGHRS and CDR2 YFSETQ. CDR3 length equals 16 residues. The V segment lost 0 bases and the J segment 4 bases; nucleotides outside the gene matches: 6.

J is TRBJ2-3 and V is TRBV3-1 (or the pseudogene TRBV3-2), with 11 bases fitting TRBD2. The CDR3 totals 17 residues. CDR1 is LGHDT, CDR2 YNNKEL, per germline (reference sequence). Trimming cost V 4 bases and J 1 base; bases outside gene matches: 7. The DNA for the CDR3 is TGTGCCAGCAGCCTAACTACTAGCGGGGGAGGCACAGATACGCAGTATTTT. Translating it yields CASSLTTSGGGTDTQYF.

The CDR3 nucleotides are TGTGCCAGCAGCCTGTTGGCGAACACTGAAGCTTTCTTT. Its protein product is CASSLLANTEAFF. V and J are TRBV4-2 and TRBJ1-1; D ambiguous. Germline V lookup: CDR1 LGHNA, CDR2 YNFKEQ. CDR3 size: 13 residues. V was shortened by 4 bases and J by 1 base, with 7 bases between the two germline ends.

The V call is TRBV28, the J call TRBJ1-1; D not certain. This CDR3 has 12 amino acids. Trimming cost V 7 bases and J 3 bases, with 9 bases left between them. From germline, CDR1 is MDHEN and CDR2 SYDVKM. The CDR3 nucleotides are TGTGCCAGCAAGATGGGAGACACTGAAGCTTTCTTT. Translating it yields CASKMGDTEAFF.

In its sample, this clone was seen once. For the CDR3, the DNA is TGTGCCACCAGCAGAGATTCCAGGGGGGCCAACGTCCTGACTTTC. Its protein is CATSRDSRGANVLTF. V gene TRBV15 combines with J gene TRBJ2-6; no definite D call. This CDR3 has 15 residues. Germline CDR1 and CDR2: LNHNV and YYDKDF (reference sequence). V gave up 0 bases and J gave up 4 bases, with 7 bases separating them.

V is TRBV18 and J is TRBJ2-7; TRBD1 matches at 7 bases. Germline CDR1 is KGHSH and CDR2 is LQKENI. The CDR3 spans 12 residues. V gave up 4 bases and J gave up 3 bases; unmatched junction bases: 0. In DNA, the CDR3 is TGTGCCAGCTCACGACAGGGCTACGAGCAGTACTTC. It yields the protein CASSRQGYEQYF. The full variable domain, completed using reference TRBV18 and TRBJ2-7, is NAGVMQNPRHLVRRRGQEARLRCSPMKGHSHVYWYRQLPEEGLKFMVYLQKENIIDESGMPKERFSAEFPKEGPSILRIQQVVRGDSAAYFCASSRQGYEQYFGPGTRLTVT.

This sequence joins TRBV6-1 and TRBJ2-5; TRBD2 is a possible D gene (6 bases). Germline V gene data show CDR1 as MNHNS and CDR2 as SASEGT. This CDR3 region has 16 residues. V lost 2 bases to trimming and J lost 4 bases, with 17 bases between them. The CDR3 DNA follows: TGTGCCAGCAGTGAACAGAGGGGAGGAAGCTTAGAGACCCAGTACTTC. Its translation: CASSEQRGGSLETQYF.

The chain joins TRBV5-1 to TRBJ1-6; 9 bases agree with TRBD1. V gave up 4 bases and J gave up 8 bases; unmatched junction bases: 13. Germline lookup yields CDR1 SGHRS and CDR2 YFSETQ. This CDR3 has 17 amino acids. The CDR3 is CASSPTFPTGGHSPLHF. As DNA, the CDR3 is TGCGCCAGCAGCCCGACATTCCCGACAGGGGGGCATTCACCCCTCCACTTT.

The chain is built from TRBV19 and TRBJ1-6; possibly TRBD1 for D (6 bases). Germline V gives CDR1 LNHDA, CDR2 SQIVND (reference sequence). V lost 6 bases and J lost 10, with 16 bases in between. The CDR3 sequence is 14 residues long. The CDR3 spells CASRSQGWGSPLHF. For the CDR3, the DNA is TGTGCCAGTAGATCACAGGGTTGGGGATCACCCCTCCACTTT.

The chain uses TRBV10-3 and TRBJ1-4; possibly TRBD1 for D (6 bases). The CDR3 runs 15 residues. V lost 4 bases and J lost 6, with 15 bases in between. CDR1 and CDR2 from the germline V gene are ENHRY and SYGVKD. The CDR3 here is CAISASGVGDEKLFF. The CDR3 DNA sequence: TGTGCCATCAGTGCATCAGGGGTTGGGGATGAAAAACTGTTTTTT.

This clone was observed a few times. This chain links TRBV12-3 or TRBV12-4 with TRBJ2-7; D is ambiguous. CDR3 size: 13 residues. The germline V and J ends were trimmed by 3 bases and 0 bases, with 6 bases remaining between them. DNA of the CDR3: TGTGCCAGCAGTTTTCACAACTCCTACGAGCAGTACTTC. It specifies CASSFHNSYEQYF.

CDR3 DNA: TGTGCCAGCAGTGAGGCAGACCACCACCAGGAGCCCCAGCATTTT. Its protein is CASSEADHHQEPQHF. This chain uses TRBV6-4 with TRBJ1-5; D is unclear. Trimming removed 3 bases at V and 8 bases at J, with 17 bases between. Germline values: CDR1 MRHNA, CDR2 SNTAGT. The CDR3 length is 15 residues.

This CDR3 reads CASSLDWGNTGELFF. The CDR3 region has the DNA TGTGCCAGCTCACTGGACTGGGGGAACACCGGGGAGCTGTTTTTT. V gene TRBV18 combines with J gene TRBJ2-2, with D possibly TRBD2 on 5 matching bases. The CDR3 spans 15 residues. V was trimmed by 4 bases and J by 1 base, leaving 10 bases between them. Germline assignment: CDR1 KGHSH and CDR2 LQKENI. Full variable domain (missing parts from reference TRBV18 and TRBJ2-2): NAGVMQNPRHLVRRRGQEARLRCSPMKGHSHVYWYRQLPEEGLKFMVYLQKENIIDESGMPKERFSAEFPKEGPSILRIQQVVRGDSAAYFCASSLDWGNTGELFFGEGSRLTVL.

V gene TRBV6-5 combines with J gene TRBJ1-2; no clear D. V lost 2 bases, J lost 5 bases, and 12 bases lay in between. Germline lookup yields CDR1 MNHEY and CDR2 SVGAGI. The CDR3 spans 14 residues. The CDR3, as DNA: TGTGCCAGCAGTTACAACGGAGGAGGGTATGGCTACACCTTC. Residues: CASSYNGGGYGYTF.

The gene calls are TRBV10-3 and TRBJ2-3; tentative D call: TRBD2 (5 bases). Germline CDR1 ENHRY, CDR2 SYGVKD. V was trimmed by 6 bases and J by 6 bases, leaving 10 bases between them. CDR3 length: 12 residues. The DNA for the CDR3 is TGTGCCATCAGCCTAGCTGGGGATACGCAGTATTTT. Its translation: CAISLAGDTQYF.

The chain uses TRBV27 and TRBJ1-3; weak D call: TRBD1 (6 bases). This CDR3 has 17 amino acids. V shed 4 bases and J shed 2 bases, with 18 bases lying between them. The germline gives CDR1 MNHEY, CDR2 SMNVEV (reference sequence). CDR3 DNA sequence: TGTGCCAGCAGTTCGGGGAGGGGGATGGTCGCTGGAAACACCATATATTTT. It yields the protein CASSSGRGMVAGNTIYF.

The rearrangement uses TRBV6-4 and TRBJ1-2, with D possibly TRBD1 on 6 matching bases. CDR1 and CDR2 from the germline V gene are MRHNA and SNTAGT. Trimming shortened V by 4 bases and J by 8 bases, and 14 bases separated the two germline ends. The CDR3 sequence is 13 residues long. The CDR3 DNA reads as TGTGCCAGCAGTGGGGGGGGGCATGGCGGCTACACCTTC. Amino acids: CASSGGGHGGYTF.

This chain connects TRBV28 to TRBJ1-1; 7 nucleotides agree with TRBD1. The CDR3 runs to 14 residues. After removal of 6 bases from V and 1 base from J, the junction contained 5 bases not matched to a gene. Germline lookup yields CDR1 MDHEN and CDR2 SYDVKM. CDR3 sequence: CASRLTGTNTEAFF. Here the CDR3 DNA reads TGTGCCAGCAGACTGACAGGGACGAACACTGAAGCTTTCTTT.

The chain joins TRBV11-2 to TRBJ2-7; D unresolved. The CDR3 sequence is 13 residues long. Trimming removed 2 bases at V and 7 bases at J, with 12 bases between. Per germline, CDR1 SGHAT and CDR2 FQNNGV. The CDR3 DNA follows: TGTGCCAGCAGCTTAACGCCCGTCGGGGAGCAGTACTTC. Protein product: CASSLTPVGEQYF.

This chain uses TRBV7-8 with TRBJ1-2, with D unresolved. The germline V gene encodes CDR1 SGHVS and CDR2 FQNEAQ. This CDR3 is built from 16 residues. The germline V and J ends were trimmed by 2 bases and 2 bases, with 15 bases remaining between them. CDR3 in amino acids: CASSLTNPYSNYGYTF. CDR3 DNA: TGTGCCAGCAGCTTAACAAATCCATACAGCAACTATGGCTACACCTTC.

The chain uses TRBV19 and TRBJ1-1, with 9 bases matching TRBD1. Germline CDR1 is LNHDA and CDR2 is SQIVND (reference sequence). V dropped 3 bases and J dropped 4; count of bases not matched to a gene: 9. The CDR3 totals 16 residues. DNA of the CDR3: TGTGCCAGTAGTATGCGGGGACAGGGATGGGGCACTGAAGCTTTCTTT. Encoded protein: CASSMRGQGWGTEAFF.

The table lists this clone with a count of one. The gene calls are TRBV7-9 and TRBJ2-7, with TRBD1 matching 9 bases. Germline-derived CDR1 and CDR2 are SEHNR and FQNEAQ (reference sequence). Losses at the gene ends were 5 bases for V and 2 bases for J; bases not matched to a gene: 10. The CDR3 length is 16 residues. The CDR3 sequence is CASSMNTGTGTYEQYF. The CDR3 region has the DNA TGTGCCAGCAGCATGAATACCGGGACAGGGACCTACGAGCAGTACTTC.

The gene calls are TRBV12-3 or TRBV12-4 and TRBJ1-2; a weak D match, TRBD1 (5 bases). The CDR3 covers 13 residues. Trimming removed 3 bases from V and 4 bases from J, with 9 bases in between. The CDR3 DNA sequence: TGTGCCAGCAGTTTGAGACAGTTCTATGGCTACACCTTC. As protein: CASSLRQFYGYTF.

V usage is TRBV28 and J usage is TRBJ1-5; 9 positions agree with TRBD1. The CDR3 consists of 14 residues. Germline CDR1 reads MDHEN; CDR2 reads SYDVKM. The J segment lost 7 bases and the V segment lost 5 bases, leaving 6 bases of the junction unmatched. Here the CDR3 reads CASSVQGARQPQHF. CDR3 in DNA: TGTGCCAGCAGTGTACAGGGGGCAAGGCAGCCCCAGCATTTT.